This entry is about one TCR beta chain. The antigen is undetermined. The sample has other DNA sequences that encode this CDR3 too. The sample originates from a study of pediatric ulcerative colitis. Findings and limits, study-wide: A couple of rectal CDR3 clonotypes occurred in all ulcerative colitis patients.

Libraries were prepared by immunoSEQ multiplex PCR; TCRdb keeps only in-frame clonotypes and omits some of them. The table records 30,000 to 45,000 clones, around four fifths of them present only once. Trimming pared 3 bases from V and 2 bases from J, leaving 16 bases between. The length of the CDR3 is 16 residues. Germline CDR1 SGHTA, CDR2 FQGNSA. During colonoscopy, one to two rectal pinch biopsies were collected. This TCR derives from a boy under 18 with moderate ulcerative colitis. The rearrangement links TRBV7-2 to TRBJ2-5, with a possible D match to TRBD2 (7 bases). Specimen: gut tissue. CDR3 loop: CASSLGGGGGQETQYF. CDR3 DNA sequence: TGTGCCAGCAGCTTGGGAGGGGGAGGAGGACAAGAGACCCAGTACTTC.